This is a list of T cell receptor beta chains from one sample in a study of T cell responses to AZD1222 COVID-19 vaccine. Clones were sequenced by immunoSEQ multiplex PCR, and TCRdb holds only the in-frame ones, with some missing. The sample includes 97,000 or so clones, more than 70% of them seen just once. Sequenced material: peripheral blood, taken on day 0 of AZD1222 vaccination. The receptor set was obtained from an adult in good health. CDR3s include the opening cysteine and the closing phenylalanine or tryptophan. The D gene is left open where the match is weak. Expanded clones get a size class; other rows say once, few or many, or leave the size out.

J: TRBJ1-4
V: TRBV10-2
size: -
D: -
DNA: TGCGCCAGCAGGGGAGGGGAAGTTGGGGCAACTAATGAAAAACTGTTTTTT
CDR3: CASRGGEVGATNEKLFF

J: TRBJ2-3
V: TRBV7-2
size: -
D: -
DNA: TGTGCCAGCATCATCTACGGGGTTGCAGATACGCAGTATTTT
CDR3: CASIIYGVADTQYF

J: TRBJ2-5
V: TRBV6-1
size: -
D: TRBD2
DNA: TGTGCCAGCAGTGAAGTCTTAGCGGGGGGGCGTGAGACCCAGTACTTC
CDR3: CASSEVLAGGRETQYF

J: TRBJ2-5
V: TRBV30
size: -
D: -
DNA: TGTGCCTGGAGTGTAGGGCAGGGGGGGGAGACCCAGTACTTC
CDR3: CAWSVGQGGETQYF

J: TRBJ1-3
V: TRBV6-5
size: -
D: -
DNA: TGTGCCAGCAGTTACTCGGCTCGTCACACCATATATTTT
CDR3: CASSYSARHTIYF

J: TRBJ2-3
V: TRBV5-6
size: -
D: -
DNA: TGTGCCAGCAGCTTTAGAGATACGCAGTATTTT
CDR3: CASSFRDTQYF

J: TRBJ2-7
V: TRBV7-2
size: -
D: -
DNA: TGTGCCAGCAGCTTAGCGCGGGTGGGCGACGAGCAGTACTTC
CDR3: CASSLARVGDEQYF

J: TRBJ1-5
V: TRBV6-2/TRBV6-3
size: -
D: TRBD1
DNA: TGTGCCAGCAGTTACGCGACACGGGACAGGCCGCAGCATTTT
CDR3: CASSYATRDRPQHF

J: TRBJ1-4
V: TRBV18
size: -
D: -
DNA: TGTGCCAGCTCACCCTCGGCTGCGGCGGGTGAAAAACTGTTTTTT
CDR3: CASSPSAAAGEKLFF

J: TRBJ1-4
V: TRBV6-5
size: -
D: -
DNA: TGTGCCAGCAGTTACACTTGGGGGGTTGGGGAAAAACTGTTTTTT
CDR3: CASSYTWGVGEKLFF

J: TRBJ1-2
V: TRBV2
size: -
D: -
DNA: TGTGCCAGCAGTGAAGCCCTCCGGGAGAGGAGCTATGGCTACACCTTC
CDR3: CASSEALRERSYGYTF

J: TRBJ1-2
V: TRBV29-1
size: few
D: -
DNA: TGCAGCGTTGAAGGCAGAGGTAGGCAGGGCTATGGCTACACCTTC
CDR3: CSVEGRGRQGYGYTF

J: TRBJ1-5
V: TRBV18
size: -
D: TRBD1
DNA: TGTGCCAGCTCACCAATCCAGAGCGGGACAGGGAGACAGCCCCAGCATTTT
CDR3: CASSPIQSGTGRQPQHF

J: TRBJ1-3
V: TRBV15
size: once
D: -
DNA: TGTGCCACCAGCAGAGGTCGAAACACCATATATTTT
CDR3: CATSRGRNTIYF

J: TRBJ2-5
V: TRBV12-3/TRBV12-4
size: once
D: -
DNA: TGTGCCAGCAGCTGGGGCCCAGAGACCCAGTACTTC
CDR3: CASSWGPETQYF

J: TRBJ1-1
V: TRBV28
size: -
D: TRBD1
DNA: TGTGCCAGCAGATCCGGGACAGGGACGTCGAACACTGAAGCTTTCTTT
CDR3: CASRSGTGTSNTEAFF

J: TRBJ1-5
V: TRBV7-2
size: -
D: TRBD1
DNA: TGTGCCAGCAGCTTTATACAGGGGGCCAGAGACGGACCCCAGCATTTT
CDR3: CASSFIQGARDGPQHF

J: TRBJ1-4
V: TRBV28
size: -
D: -
DNA: TGTGCCAGCAGTTTAACCTCGTTCCTAGGCACTAATGAAAAACTGTTTTTT
CDR3: CASSLTSFLGTNEKLFF

J: TRBJ2-3
V: TRBV29-1
size: once
D: -
DNA: TGCAGCGGGGATACGCAGTATTTT
CDR3: CSGDTQYF

J: TRBJ2-5
V: TRBV12-3/TRBV12-4
size: -
D: -
DNA: TGTGCCAGCAGTTTAGCACGAGAGACCCAGTACTTC
CDR3: CASSLARETQYF

J: TRBJ2-2
V: TRBV7-6
size: -
D: TRBD1
DNA: TGTGCCAGCAGCGTATCGAGCACAGGGGCCGGGGAGCTGTTTTTT
CDR3: CASSVSSTGAGELFF

J: TRBJ2-7
V: TRBV19
size: -
D: TRBD2
DNA: TGTGCCAGTAGTACCCTTTCGACTAGCCCCAGGCAATACTTC
CDR3: CASSTLSTSPRQYF

J: TRBJ2-7
V: TRBV7-2
size: -
D: -
DNA: TGTGCCAGCAGCTTAGCGACTACCGAGCAGTACTTC
CDR3: CASSLATTEQYF

J: TRBJ2-1
V: TRBV7-3
size: -
D: TRBD2
DNA: TGTGCCAGCAGCTCGCAGCGGGGTTCATTCGATGAGCAGTTCTTC
CDR3: CASSSQRGSFDEQFF

J: TRBJ2-2
V: TRBV11-3
size: -
D: -
DNA: TGTGCCAGCAGCTCCCGGACAGCGAACACCGGGGAGCTGTTTTTT
CDR3: CASSSRTANTGELFF

J: TRBJ2-5
V: TRBV18
size: -
D: TRBD2
DNA: TGTGCCAGCTCACCTTCCCGCGGGGGGCAGGGAGAGACCCAGTACTTC
CDR3: CASSPSRGGQGETQYF

J: TRBJ1-3
V: TRBV11-3
size: -
D: -
DNA: TGTGCCAGCAGCTTAGATCAGGCCGTCGGAAACACCATATATTTT
CDR3: CASSLDQAVGNTIYF

J: TRBJ1-5
V: TRBV29-1
size: -
D: -
DNA: TGCAGCGTTGAAGTCCCAGGAACCGGTCAGCCCCAGCATTTT
CDR3: CSVEVPGTGQPQHF

J: TRBJ1-6
V: TRBV14
size: -
D: -
DNA: TGTGCCAGCAGCCAAGTGGAGAGGTTAGGTTCACCCCTCCACTTT
CDR3: CASSQVERLGSPLHF

J: TRBJ2-1
V: TRBV4-3
size: -
D: TRBD1
DNA: TGCGCCAGCAGCCAAGAGGGACAGGGTTACAATGAGCAGTTCTTC
CDR3: CASSQEGQGYNEQFF

J: TRBJ1-1
V: TRBV3-1/TRBV3-2
size: -
D: TRBD1
DNA: TGTGCCAGCAGCCCTGGGACAGAGCCTTTCTTT
CDR3: CASSPGTEPFF

J: TRBJ2-5
V: TRBV5-1
size: -
D: -
DNA: TGCGCCAGCAGCTTGGCTGTGGGGTCCCAAGAGACCCAGTACTTC
CDR3: CASSLAVGSQETQYF

J: TRBJ2-1
V: TRBV10-2
size: -
D: TRBD2
DNA: TGCGCCAGCAGGGGAACTAGCGTTTACTACAATGAGCAGTTCTTC
CDR3: CASRGTSVYYNEQFF

J: TRBJ1-2
V: TRBV5-1
size: -
D: TRBD1
DNA: TGCGCCAGCAGCCCCCGACAGGGAGTCTATGGCTACACCTTC
CDR3: CASSPRQGVYGYTF

J: TRBJ1-6
V: TRBV5-4
size: -
D: -
DNA: TGTGCCAGCAGCCACACCGGGAATTCACCCCTCCACTTT
CDR3: CASSHTGNSPLHF

J: TRBJ2-7
V: TRBV29-1
size: -
D: -
DNA: TGCAGCGTTGAAGACGACAGGACCTACGAGCAGTACTTC
CDR3: CSVEDDRTYEQYF

J: TRBJ1-1
V: TRBV11-3
size: -
D: -
DNA: TGTGCCAGCAGCGTTGGGCGGCTCTTAGTGAACACTGAAGCTTTCTTT
CDR3: CASSVGRLLVNTEAFF

J: TRBJ1-1
V: TRBV19
size: -
D: -
DNA: TGTGCCACTTCCCGGGCAGGGGACACTGAAGCTTTCTTT
CDR3: CATSRAGDTEAFF

J: TRBJ1-2
V: TRBV7-2
size: -
D: -
DNA: TGTGCCAGCAATCTACAGGGAAACTATGGCTACACCTTC
CDR3: CASNLQGNYGYTF

J: TRBJ2-7
V: TRBV3-1/TRBV3-2
size: -
D: -
DNA: TGTGCCAGCAGCCAAGATGTAAGCTCCTACGAGCAGTACTTC
CDR3: CASSQDVSSYEQYF

J: TRBJ1-5
V: TRBV19
size: -
D: -
DNA: TGTGCCAGTAGGACCACGTCCTCAGGTCAGCCCCAGCATTTT
CDR3: CASRTTSSGQPQHF

J: TRBJ1-5
V: TRBV2
size: few
D: TRBD1
DNA: TGTGCCAGCGGGGGACAGACAAATCAGCCCCAGCATTTT
CDR3: CASGGQTNQPQHF

J: TRBJ1-6
V: TRBV4-3
size: -
D: -
DNA: TGCGCCAGCAGCCAAGATACAAGTCGCTCCTATAATTCACCCCTCCACTTT
CDR3: CASSQDTSRSYNSPLHF

J: TRBJ2-5
V: TRBV2
size: -
D: -
DNA: TGTGCCAGCATCTCGGGGGTACAGGGGTTAGGGGAGACCCAGTACTTC
CDR3: CASISGVQGLGETQYF

J: TRBJ2-1
V: TRBV14
size: once
D: -
DNA: TGTGCCAGCAGCCAAGTGAGGAGCTCCTACAATGAGCAGTTCTTC
CDR3: CASSQVRSSYNEQFF

J: TRBJ1-6
V: TRBV5-4
size: -
D: TRBD1
DNA: TGTGCCAGCAGCTCAAGCCCGGGACAGAATAATTCACCCCTCCACTTT
CDR3: CASSSSPGQNNSPLHF

J: TRBJ1-6
V: TRBV6-6
size: -
D: -
DNA: TGTGCCAGCAGTTACAAGAGGGGGGGCCGTGATTCACCCCTCCACTTT
CDR3: CASSYKRGGRDSPLHF

J: TRBJ1-2
V: TRBV18
size: -
D: -
DNA: TGTGCCAGCTCACAATCCGGGCAGGACTATGGCTACACCTTC
CDR3: CASSQSGQDYGYTF

J: TRBJ2-5
V: TRBV20-1
size: -
D: -
DNA: TGCAGTGCTAGTGTGGTCTACAGTCAAGAGACCCAGTACTTC
CDR3: CSASVVYSQETQYF